This entry concerns a single TCR beta chain. Its target is unknown. The CDR3 loop spans 17 amino acids. Trimming cost V 5 bases and J 3 bases, with 21 bases left between them. Unique molecular identifiers tagged the TCR beta cDNA libraries. TCRdb processed the PCR reads anew with MiXCR; each CDR3 protein has one entry. The sample records about 400,000 distinct CDR3 sequences, 30% to 45% being singletons. The data were obtained in a study of post-analysis software for immune sequencing data. Regarding the study as a whole: About five TRBV segments (TRBV5-6, TRBV5-1 and TRBV20-1 among them) occurred more frequently in patients than in controls.

The chain has TRBV12-3 or TRBV12-4 and TRBJ2-3, with a weak D call TRBD2 (5 bases). Sequenced sample: blood. This TCR came from a girl between 5 and 17 years old with multiple sclerosis. The chain's CDR3 is CASSPGMVITGTDTQYF. In DNA form, the CDR3 reads TGTGCCAGCAGTCCCGGGATGGTTATAACGGGGACAGATACGCAGTATTTT.